This section outlines one T cell receptor beta chain sequence together with its context. This sample was included in a study of blood T cell repertoires in COVID-19. At the level of the study: There were acute and convalescent COVID-19 samples, and they came from the United States, Italy and Spain.

Profiling relied on immunoSEQ multiplex PCR, and the TCRdb table lists in-frame clones only, not all of them. This table has approximately 130,000 clones, about four fifths appearing once. There are 13 residues in the CDR3. Trimming removed 5 bases from V and 10 bases from J, with 15 bases in between. Germline CDR1 MNHEY, CDR2 SMNVEV (reference sequence). The chain is built from TRBV27 and TRBJ1-3; D call uncertain. Sample: peripheral blood. The origin of this receptor is a human donor in a cohort sampled during active COVID-19. For the CDR3, the DNA is TGTGCCAGCAGTCCCCTCGCGGAAACAACCATATATTTT. It codes for CASSPLAETTIYF.